A single TCR beta chain is shown here with its context. Its cognate antigen has yet to be identified. Base qualities are not at hand, and no much larger clone is one base apart. TCRbeta CDR3 regions were amplified from genomic DNA by means of the immunoSEQ Assay, a bias-controlled multiplex PCR. Turning to the authors' computational methods: The number of nucleated cells in each sample was estimated from the amplification of reference gene primers within the assay. To quantify the absolute abundance of each unique TCRbeta CDR3 rearrangement, sequence reads were collapsed and filtered. For each sample, productive Simpson clonality was calculated by taking the square root of Simpson's diversity index across productive rearrangements. TCRdb stores this immuneACCESS table with in-frame sequences only. Part of the clones is absent; in the studies checked, under half of the shortfall reflects unresolved V genes, and no reason is known for the rest. V, J and clone size are taken as reported in that table, and D and trimming were inferred from the DNA itself. A total of hundreds of thousands of clones appear in this sample, roughly 85% of them only once. Around 5.5% of the sample is taken by the ten largest.

A distance of 18 bases separates the germline ends of V and J, which lose 3 bases and 7 bases respectively. Counted from cysteine to phenylalanine, this CDR3 has 15 amino acids. Only CDR3 DNA is held: 45 bases, read in frame from base 1. CDR1 MNHEY and CDR2 SMNVEV are derived from the germline V gene (reference sequence). The entry originates in a study of blood T cell repertoires in COVID-19 (dated by TCRdb to about 2020). Notes on the research overall: Samples from collaborators originated in the United States, Italy and Spain and spanned both the acute and convalescent phases of COVID-19. The prospective study material was composed of cDNA or gDNA derived from T cells, B-cell-depleted T cells, or PBMCs. Subjects who had been exposed to COVID-19, were actively infected with it, or had recovered from it provided the deeply sampled blood TCRbeta repertoires that made up the dataset. Samples came from the ongoing ImmuneRACE study (first 160 participants) plus 1,254 subjects from 6 global collaborators. Sample metadata almost always included a de-identified subject ID, COVID-19 status, age in years and sex. The repertoires were released in a freely available public database meant as a resource for research on the immune response to SARS-CoV-2. Where available, HLA class I and class II types were taken from metadata supplied by the sample provider and were not determined by assay-based typing. The study at large found these results: How much clinical and demographic metadata was included differed by source and by participant, and the metadata was provided uncurated.

At one collaborating source in Seattle, patients were enrolled during active infection and were followed longitudinally through the course of disease. Collaborating institutions collected whole blood in K2EDTA tubes following their own protocols. For TCRbeta analysis, collaborators shipped samples as frozen whole blood, isolated PBMCs, or DNA extracted from either of those sample types. The clonotype originates from a man aged 45-60 years with COVID-19, enrolled during active disease. The sequenced sample was peripheral blood. Recombination linked TRBV27 to TRBJ1-1; TRBD1 is a possible D gene, resting on 6 matching bases. The nucleotide sequence is TGTGCCAGCAGTTTTAGGCTGGGGGGGGCTGGTGAAGCTTTCTTT. Its protein product is CASSFRLGGAGEAFF.